This T cell receptor (beta chain) was captured in a study of identical twins. Study results and limitations: Twin-shared out-of-frame alpha sequences showed excess low generation probability.

Healthy Caucasians provided all donations. TCRdb recomputed calls from the 5' RACE reads with MiXCR, one row per CDR3 protein. Among 450,000 to 650,000 distinct CDR3 sequences listed, approximately 9.6% were seen once. This clonotype was found a few times. No antigen is known for it. Germline V gene lookup returns CDR1 MNHEY and CDR2 SVGEGT. The CDR3 covers 16 residues. Trimming shortened V by 1 base and J by 2 bases, and 15 bases separated the two germline ends. These data were likewise used in another study, on yellow fever vaccine responses in identical twins.

Material for sequencing was PBMCs. The TCR sequence derives from a woman younger than 30 in good health. The chain couples TRBV6-2 or TRBV6-3 to TRBJ2-7; D uncertain. CDR3 protein: CASSYFGETLTYEQYF. CDR3 nucleotide sequence: TGTGCCAGCAGTTACTTTGGGGAAACGCTTACCTACGAGCAGTACTTC.